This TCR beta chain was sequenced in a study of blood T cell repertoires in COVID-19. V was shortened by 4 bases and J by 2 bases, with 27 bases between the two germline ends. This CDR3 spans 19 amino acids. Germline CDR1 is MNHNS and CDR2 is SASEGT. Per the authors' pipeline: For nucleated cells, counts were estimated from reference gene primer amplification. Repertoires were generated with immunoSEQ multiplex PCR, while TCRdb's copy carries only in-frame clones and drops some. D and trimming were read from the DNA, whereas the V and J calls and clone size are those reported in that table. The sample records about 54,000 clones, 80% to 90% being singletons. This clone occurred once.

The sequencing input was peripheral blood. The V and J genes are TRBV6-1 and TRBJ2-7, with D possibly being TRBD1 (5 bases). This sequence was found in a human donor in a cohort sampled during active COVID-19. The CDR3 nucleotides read TGTGCCAGCAGTGGAAACACGTCCTTCCTAGGACAACCAACCTACGAGCAGTACTTC. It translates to CASSGNTSFLGQPTYEQYF.